This TCR beta chain is drawn from a study of shared clonotypes between healthy human individuals. Study findings and constraints: Estimated richness was generally greater in naive than memory subsets. Some naive CD4 clonotypes, 5% to 5.5%, turned up in common across several donors.

In the original processing: In the immunoSEQ data, sequences were junction-only and lacked quality scores, so filtering differed. Assay: immunoSEQ multiplex PCR; the TCRdb copy retains only in-frame clones and omits some. The V and J calls and clone size come from that table; D and trimming were worked out from the DNA. Of 1.6 million or so clones in the sample, roughly 95% are singletons; the top ten hold about 1%. On this clone: Its cognate antigen is unknown.

Per the germline V gene, CDR1 is SEHNR and CDR2 is FQNEAQ (reference sequence). The CDR3 has 15 amino acids. The V end was cut by 5 bases, the J end by 2 bases, with 15 bases between. Donors, healthy HIV-negative adults, lacked recent acute infections or vaccinations. The sample taken for sequencing was naive CD4+ T cells sorted from blood. The subset is: CD45RA+ positively selected. The TCR was taken from a man aged 30 to 39 in good health. The chain uses TRBV7-9 and TRBJ2-5; maybe TRBD2 (6 bases). The CDR3 sequence: CASSPDRTIQETQYF. CDR3 coding DNA: TGTGCCAGCAGCCCGGACCGGACTATACAAGAGACCCAGTACTTC.